These 11 T cell receptor beta chains were all obtained from the same sample, sequenced in a study of cytomegalovirus exposure and HLA in healthy donors. Clones were sequenced by immunoSEQ multiplex PCR, and TCRdb holds only the in-frame ones, with some missing. This sample has approximately 150,000 clones, with 80% to 90% found just once. The sequenced sample consisted of PBMCs. The receptor set was obtained from a man between 18 and 35 years old in good health and CMV-seropositive.

The J gene is TRBJ2-1, the V gene TRBV7-6; a weak D match, TRBD1 (6 bases). Per germline, CDR1 SGHVS and CDR2 FNYEAQ. V shed 2 bases and J shed 6 bases, with 14 bases lying between them. The CDR3 sequence is 15 residues long. DNA of the CDR3: TGTGCCAGCAGCTTACTATCACAGGGCTTCAATGAGCAGTTCTTC. Amino acids: CASSLLSQGFNEQFF. The full variable domain, its missing parts supplied by reference TRBV7-6 and TRBJ2-1, is GAGVSQSPRYKVTKRGQDVALRCDPISGHVSLYWYRQALGQGPEFLTYFNYEAQQDKSGLPNDRFSAERPEGSISTLTIQRTEQRDSAMYRCASSLLSQGFNEQFFGPGTRLTVL.

This chain links TRBV27 with TRBJ2-5; TRBD2 matches 7 bases. V dropped 1 base and J dropped 4; count of bases not matched to a gene: 3. This CDR3 is 14 amino acids long. Per germline, CDR1 MNHEY and CDR2 SMNVEV (reference sequence). Here the CDR3 DNA reads TGTGCCAGCAGTTTATACGGGAGGTCAGAGACCCAGTACTTC. This codes for CASSLYGRSETQYF.

V and J are TRBV4-1 and TRBJ1-2; D remains unclear. The CDR3 is 15 residues long. Trimming stripped 1 base from V and 0 bases from J, with 9 bases between. CDR1 and CDR2 (germline): MGHRA, YSYEKL. The CDR3 DNA follows: TGCGCCAGCAGCCAAGGGAGTCGCGCTAACTATGGCTACACCTTC. Protein product: CASSQGSRANYGYTF.

The chain uses TRBV6-5 and TRBJ2-1; 7 bases match TRBD2. Trimming cost V 7 bases and J 0 bases; bases outside gene matches: 3. CDR3 length: 14 amino acids. The germline CDR1 and CDR2 sequences are MNHEY and SVGAGI. The DNA of the CDR3 is TGTGCCAGCAAAGGCGGGAGCTCCTACAATGAGCAGTTCTTC. It yields the protein CASKGGSSYNEQFF.

This chain links TRBV7-6 with TRBJ1-4; no clear D gene. The CDR3 sequence is 14 residues long. V lost 5 bases and J 0 bases, leaving 7 bases between the germline ends. CDR1 is SGHVS, CDR2 FNYEAQ, per germline. The CDR3 reads CASSSMSTNEKLFF. Written as DNA, the CDR3 is TGTGCCAGCAGCAGCATGTCAACTAATGAAAAACTGTTTTTT.

The chain is built from TRBV5-6 and TRBJ2-2; D not certain. This CDR3 has 14 amino acids. Trimming removed 0 bases from V and 0 bases from J, with 3 bases in between. CDR1 is SGHDT, CDR2 YYEEEE, per germline. The CDR3 coding sequence is TGTGCCAGCAGCTTGGCGTCGAACACCGGGGAGCTGTTTTTT. Translation gives CASSLASNTGELFF.

V gene TRBV6-6 combines with J gene TRBJ1-1; D uncertain. V dropped 1 base and J dropped 6 bases, with 6 bases sitting between them. There are 12 residues in the CDR3. CDR1 and CDR2 from the germline V gene are MNHNY and SVGAGI (reference sequence). DNA for the CDR3: TGTGCCAGCAGTTACTTGGCAGCTGAAGCTTTCTTT. Residues: CASSYLAAEAFF.

The genes are TRBV2 and TRBJ1-5, with no clear D. Germline values: CDR1 SNHLY, CDR2 FYNNEI. Trimming removed 4 bases at V and 0 bases at J, with 10 bases between. The CDR3 loop spans 15 amino acids. The CDR3, as DNA: TGTGCCAGCAGTGTCTCAGTATATAGCAATCAGCCCCAGCATTTT. Translation gives CASSVSVYSNQPQHF.

V and J are TRBV7-2 and TRBJ2-5, with 9 nucleotides matching TRBD1. The CDR3 extends over 15 amino acids. Germline CDR1 reads SGHTA; CDR2 reads FQGNSA. The trim removed 4 bases at V and 4 bases at J, leaving 7 bases unmatched. This CDR3 reads CASSSNRGRGETQYF. DNA for the CDR3: TGTGCCAGCAGCTCAAACAGGGGGCGTGGAGAGACCCAGTACTTC. The full variable domain, with the rest looked up from reference TRBV7-2 and TRBJ2-5, is GAGVSQSPSNKVTEKGKDVELRCDPISGHTALYWYRQSLGQGLEFLIYFQGNSAPDKSGLPSDRFSAERTGGSVSTLTIQRTQQEDSAVYLCASSSNRGRGETQYFGPGTRLLVL.

V and J are TRBV28 and TRBJ1-2; 8 nucleotides align to TRBD1. Per germline, CDR1 MDHEN and CDR2 SYDVKM. This CDR3 has 18 residues. V lost 7 bases and J lost 2; bases outside the gene matches: 18. The CDR3 reads CASTAIPLKGQGNYGYTF. The DNA for the CDR3 is TGTGCCAGCACCGCTATACCACTTAAAGGACAGGGAAACTATGGCTACACCTTC.

CDR3 DNA: TGCGCCAGCAGCCAAAGCCACAGGGTTGGAAACACCATATATTTT. Translating gives CASSQSHRVGNTIYF. The chain employs TRBV4-1 and TRBJ1-3, with D perhaps matching TRBD1 (6 bases). This CDR3 region has 15 residues. In germline, CDR1 is MGHRA, CDR2 YSYEKL. The V and J ends lost 2 bases and 3 bases respectively, with 11 bases between them.